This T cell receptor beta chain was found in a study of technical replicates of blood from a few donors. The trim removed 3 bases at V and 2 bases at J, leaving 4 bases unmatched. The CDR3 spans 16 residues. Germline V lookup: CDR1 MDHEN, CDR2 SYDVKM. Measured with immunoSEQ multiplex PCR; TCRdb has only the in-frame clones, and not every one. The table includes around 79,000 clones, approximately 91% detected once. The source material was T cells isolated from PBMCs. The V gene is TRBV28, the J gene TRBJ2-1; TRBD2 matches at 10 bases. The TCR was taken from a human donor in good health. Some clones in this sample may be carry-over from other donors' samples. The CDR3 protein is CASSFVAGGPYNEQFF. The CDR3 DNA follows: TGTGCCAGCAGTTTCGTAGCGGGAGGACCCTACAATGAGCAGTTCTTC.